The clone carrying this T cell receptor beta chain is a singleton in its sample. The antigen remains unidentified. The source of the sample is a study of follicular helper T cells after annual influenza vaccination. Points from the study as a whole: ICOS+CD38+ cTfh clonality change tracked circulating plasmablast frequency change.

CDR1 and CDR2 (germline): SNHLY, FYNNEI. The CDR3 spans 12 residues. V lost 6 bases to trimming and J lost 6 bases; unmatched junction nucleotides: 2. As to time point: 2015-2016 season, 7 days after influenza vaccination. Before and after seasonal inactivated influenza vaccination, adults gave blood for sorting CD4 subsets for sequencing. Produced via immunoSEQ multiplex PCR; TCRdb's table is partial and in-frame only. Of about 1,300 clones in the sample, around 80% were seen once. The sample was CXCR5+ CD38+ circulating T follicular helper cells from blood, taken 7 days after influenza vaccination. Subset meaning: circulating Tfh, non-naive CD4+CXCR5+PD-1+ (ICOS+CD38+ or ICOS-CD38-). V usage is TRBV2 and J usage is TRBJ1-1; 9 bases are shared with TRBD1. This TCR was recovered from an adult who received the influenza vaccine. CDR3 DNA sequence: TGTGCCAGCAGAGACAGGGGGGCTGAAGCTTTCTTT. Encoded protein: CASRDRGAEAFF.